This T cell receptor (beta chain) originates from a study of sequential checkpoint blockade in melanoma (dated by TCRdb to between 2018 and 2021). About the full investigation: In a 1:1 randomization, patients received either first-line nivolumab then ipilimumab (arm A) or ipilimumab then nivolumab (arm B). Maintenance nivolumab came after each of the two trial sequences. TCRbeta immunosequencing was performed on DNA from 91 pretreatment melanoma tumor samples. For approximately 22 patients, matched tumor biopsies were taken both before treatment and at week 13, after single-agent nivolumab (arm A) or ipilimumab (arm B). In around 83% of the matched pre- and post-treatment tumor biopsy pairs, both biopsies came from the same lesion. Overall results and qualifications from the work: Tumor T-cell fraction and clonality were correlated with PD-L1 staining and CD8+ T-cell counts, but not with mutational load. Achieving clinical benefit was about 30 times more likely for patients whose tumor T-cell fraction and clonality increased by week 13. The model for predicting response that combines TCR metrics with mutation burden needs to be validated in larger, independent patient cohorts. Small sample sizes and reduced statistical power limited the analyses of tumor T-cell fraction within each arm. Among patients in the nivolumab-first arm (arm A), tumor TIL clonality before treatment was associated with response (P = .04).

This specimen's treatment or condition label, interpreted: randomized to nivolumab then ipilimumab (arm A) or the reverse (arm B). None of the trial patients had been given prior DNA-damaging chemotherapy. Samples were obtained from patients with melanoma enrolled in CheckMate 064, a randomized, open-label phase II trial of sequential checkpoint blockade. Genomic DNA from formalin-fixed paraffin-embedded (FFPE) tissue samples served as the input for tumor TCR sequencing. Note on this clone: Its antigen is not yet known. No much larger clone is present one base from it, and per-base qualities are unavailable.

TCRbeta CDR3 regions were immunosequenced from genomic DNA with the immunoSEQ Assay. Prior to high-throughput sequencing, genomic DNA was amplified by bias-controlled multiplex PCR. Per the source publication's procedure: To quantify the absolute abundance of each unique TCRbeta CDR3 region, the sequences were collapsed and filtered. Clonality was defined as 1 minus Pielou's evenness and was calculated using productive rearrangements only. Tumor T-cell fraction was calculated by normalizing TCRbeta template counts to usable DNA, which was estimated from several housekeeping genes. A previously published method was used to identify clones whose frequencies were significantly greater in on-treatment samples than in baseline samples. Entries here come from immuneACCESS through TCRdb and include only in-frame sequences with V and J called. Some clones fail to appear in such tables; in the studies checked, an unresolved V gene covers under half of the shortfall, and the cause of the remainder is unknown. Clone size and V and J calls were adopted from that table, with D and trimming inferred from the DNA. The table for this sample lists some 5,700 clones; roughly a quarter of them were counted only once. Over 6.5% of the sample is held by the ten biggest clonotypes.

This receptor was obtained from a human donor with melanoma. Sequencing used tumor tissue (inferred from file names), obtained from a patient given nivolumab and ipilimumab in sequence.

The CDR3 protein sequence reads: CASSDGGAYGNTIYF. The DNA sequence is as follows: TGCGCCAGCAGTGACGGGGGCGCGTATGGAAACACCATATATTTT. The rearranged segments are TRBV10-2 and TRBJ1-3, and perhaps TRBD1 as D gene, on 6 matching bases. Per the germline V gene, WSHSY is the CDR1 and SAAADI is the CDR2. The junction shows trimming of 3 bases on V and 3 bases on J, plus 12 bases between the germline ends. The CDR3 goes from the cysteine to the phenylalanine over 15 residues. The read is trimmed to its CDR3 DNA, 45 bases read in frame from base 1.